This is a list of T cell receptor beta chains from one sample in a study of cytomegalovirus exposure and HLA in healthy donors. The table came from immunoSEQ multiplex PCR; TCRdb's copy has only in-frame clones and leaves some out. The sample has some 180,000 clones, 78% seen once. The sequencing input was PBMCs. Receptors were obtained from a female donor in good health and CMV-seronegative. Both conserved end residues are part of each CDR3. The D gene is left open where the match is weak. Clone size is not always given. Where it is, it says once, few, many or a class for expanded clones.

V: TRBV4-1
size: NA
J: TRBJ2-2
D: TRBD1
DNA: TGCGCCAGCAGCCAACAAGGACAGGGGATCGGGGAGCTGTTTTTT
CDR3: CASSQQGQGIGELFF

V: TRBV27
size: NA
J: TRBJ2-7
D: TRBD1
DNA: TGTGCCAGCAGTTTTGGACAGGGGGCAACCTACGAGCAGTACTTC
CDR3: CASSFGQGATYEQYF

V: TRBV5-1
size: NA
J: TRBJ2-1
D: TRBD1
DNA: TGCGCCAGCAGCTTGGGTGGGACAGGGGTTGAGCAGTTCTTC
CDR3: CASSLGGTGVEQFF

V: TRBV7-9
size: few
J: TRBJ2-7
D: NA
DNA: TGTTCCAGCAGCTTTTCCGCCGTACAGGACGAGCAGTACTTC
CDR3: CSSSFSAVQDEQYF

V: TRBV7-9
size: NA
J: TRBJ2-7
D: NA
DNA: TGTGCCAGCAGCCCCTCGTACGAGCAGTACTTC
CDR3: CASSPSYEQYF

V: TRBV2
size: NA
J: TRBJ2-7
D: NA
DNA: TGTGCCAGCAGTGATGAGGGGTCCGGAGGGGCCCTAAACTACGAGCAGTACTTC
CDR3: CASSDEGSGGALNYEQYF

V: TRBV7-2
size: NA
J: TRBJ2-5
D: TRBD1
DNA: TGTGCCAGCAGGCTCGGGACAGGGCAAGAGACCCAGTACTTC
CDR3: CASRLGTGQETQYF

V: TRBV2
size: few
J: TRBJ2-5
D: TRBD1
DNA: TGTGCCAGCAGTGAAAGGGGGCCGGGTTCCCAGTACTTC
CDR3: CASSERGPGSQYF

V: TRBV18
size: NA
J: TRBJ2-1
D: TRBD2
DNA: TGTGCCAGCTCACAAATCACTAGCGGGAGGTTATATGAGCAGTTCTTC
CDR3: CASSQITSGRLYEQFF

V: TRBV29-1
size: NA
J: TRBJ2-2
D: NA
DNA: TGCAGCGTTGAAGCGGTCAGGGCGAACACCGGGGAGCTGTTTTTT
CDR3: CSVEAVRANTGELFF

V: TRBV2
size: NA
J: TRBJ2-5
D: TRBD2
DNA: TGTGCCAGCACCACCGGGGGAGGGGTGAAGACCCAGTACTTC
CDR3: CASTTGGGVKTQYF

V: TRBV7-2
size: NA
J: TRBJ2-3
D: TRBD2
DNA: TGTGCCAGCAGCTTAGGGGGACTAGCGGGATTGAGCACAGATACGCAGTATTTT
CDR3: CASSLGGLAGLSTDTQYF

V: TRBV11-3
size: once
J: TRBJ2-5
D: TRBD2
DNA: TGTGCCAGCAGCTCGGGACTAGCGGGGGCCCGAAATCAAGAGACCCAGTACTTC
CDR3: CASSSGLAGARNQETQYF

V: TRBV5-1
size: once
J: TRBJ2-1
D: NA
DNA: TGCGCCAGCAGCGAACCGGGACTGCCGGAAAATGAGCAGTTCTTC
CDR3: CASSEPGLPENEQFF

V: TRBV5-1
size: NA
J: TRBJ1-3
D: NA
DNA: TGCGCCAGCAGCTCCCCAGGGTTTGGTGGAAACACCATATATTTT
CDR3: CASSSPGFGGNTIYF

V: TRBV2
size: NA
J: TRBJ1-4
D: NA
DNA: TGTGCCAGCAGTGAGGGTACCCCGGGGATGGTGTTTTTT
CDR3: CASSEGTPGMVFF

V: TRBV6-1
size: NA
J: TRBJ2-7
D: TRBD2
DNA: TGTGCCAGCAGTCAAGGACTAGCGGGAAGAACTGGCTACGAGCAGTACTTC
CDR3: CASSQGLAGRTGYEQYF

V: TRBV9
size: NA
J: TRBJ2-1
D: NA
DNA: TGTGCCAGCAGCGTAGATTTGGGGGGATCGTCCTACAATGAGCAGTTCTTC
CDR3: CASSVDLGGSSYNEQFF

V: TRBV7-9
size: few
J: TRBJ1-2
D: NA
DNA: TGTTCCAGCAGCAGATACCGGACAGATAACTATGGCTACACCTTC
CDR3: CSSSRYRTDNYGYTF

V: TRBV18
size: NA
J: TRBJ2-2
D: NA
DNA: TGTGCCAGCTCACTCGACAGGTTCACCGGGGAGCTGTTTTTT
CDR3: CASSLDRFTGELFF

V: TRBV7-3
size: NA
J: TRBJ2-7
D: TRBD2
DNA: TGTGCCAGCAGCTCCAGCGGGAGGACGTTTAGCTACGAGCAGTACTTC
CDR3: CASSSSGRTFSYEQYF

V: TRBV9
size: NA
J: TRBJ1-1
D: TRBD1
DNA: TGTGCCAGCAGCGTAGCCCCTGACAGGGGTGGAACTGAAGCTTTCTTT
CDR3: CASSVAPDRGGTEAFF

V: TRBV2
size: once
J: TRBJ2-3
D: TRBD2
DNA: TGTGCCAGCAAGGGACTAGCAACAGATACGCAGTATTTT
CDR3: CASKGLATDTQYF

V: TRBV11-1
size: NA
J: TRBJ1-1
D: TRBD1
DNA: TGTGCCAGCAGCTTTACAGGGGACACTGAAGCTTTCTTT
CDR3: CASSFTGDTEAFF

V: TRBV7-9
size: NA
J: TRBJ1-1
D: NA
DNA: TGTGCCAGCAGCTCAAGGGGCGCTGAAGCTTTCTTT
CDR3: CASSSRGAEAFF

V: TRBV6-5
size: NA
J: TRBJ2-3
D: NA
DNA: TGTGCCAGCAGTTATGGCGGGACCCCTGGTACAGATACGCAGTATTTT
CDR3: CASSYGGTPGTDTQYF